The source of this TCR beta chain is a study of blood T cell repertoires in COVID-19. Study at large: COVID-19 samples, acute and convalescent, were from the United States, Italy and Spain.

This table comes from immunoSEQ multiplex PCR, and its TCRdb copy is limited to in-frame clones, with some not included. Of 250,000 to 300,000 clones in the sample, almost 90% were seen once. The V end lost 2 bases, the J end lost 6 bases, and 7 bases lay between the germline ends. The CDR3 sequence is 13 residues long. Germline-derived CDR1 and CDR2 are MGHDK and SYGVNS. The receptor was derived from a woman between 55 and 75 years old with COVID-19, enrolled during active disease. The chain recombines TRBV25-1 with TRBJ1-4; D is uncertain. Sequenced material: peripheral blood. CDR3 sequence: CASSEGRDEKLFF. The CDR3 nucleotides read TGTGCCAGCAGTGAAGGGCGTGATGAAAAACTGTTTTTT.